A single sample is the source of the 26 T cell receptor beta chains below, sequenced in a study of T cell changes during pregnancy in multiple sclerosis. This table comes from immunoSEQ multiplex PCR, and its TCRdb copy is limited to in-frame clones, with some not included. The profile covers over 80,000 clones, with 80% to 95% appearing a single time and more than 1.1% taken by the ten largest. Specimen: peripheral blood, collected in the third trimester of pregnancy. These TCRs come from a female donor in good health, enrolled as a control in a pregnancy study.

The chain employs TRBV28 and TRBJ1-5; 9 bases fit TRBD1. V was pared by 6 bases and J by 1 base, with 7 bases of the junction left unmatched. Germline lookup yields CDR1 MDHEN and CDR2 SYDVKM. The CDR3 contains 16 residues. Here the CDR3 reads CASRVQGARSNQPQHF. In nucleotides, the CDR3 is TGTGCCAGCAGGGTACAGGGGGCTCGGAGCAATCAGCCCCAGCATTTT.

This CDR3 reads CASSVGTADGMLFF. CDR3 bases: TGTGCCAGCAGCGTCGGGACAGCGGACGGGATGCTGTTTTTT. The J gene is TRBJ1-4, the V gene TRBV7-9; 7 bases are a match to TRBD1. With 5 bases clipped from V and 14 bases from J, the junction kept 14 bases outside the gene matches. The CDR3 totals 14 residues. Germline V lookup: CDR1 SEHNR, CDR2 FQNEAQ (reference sequence). The full variable domain, rest sourced from reference TRBV7-9 and TRBJ1-4, is DTGVSQNPRHKITKRGQNVTFRCDPISEHNRLYWYRQTLGQGPEFLTYFQNEAQLEKSRLLSDRFSAERPKGSFSTLEIQRTEQGDSAMYLCASSVGTADGMLFFGSGTQLSVL.

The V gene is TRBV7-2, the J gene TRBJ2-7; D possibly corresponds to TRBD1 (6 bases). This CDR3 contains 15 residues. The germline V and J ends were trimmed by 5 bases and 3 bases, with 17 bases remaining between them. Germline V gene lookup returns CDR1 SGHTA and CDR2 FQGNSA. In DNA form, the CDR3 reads TGTGCCAGCAGCCCATCCGGGACAAAAAACTACGAGCAGTACTTC. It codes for CASSPSGTKNYEQYF.

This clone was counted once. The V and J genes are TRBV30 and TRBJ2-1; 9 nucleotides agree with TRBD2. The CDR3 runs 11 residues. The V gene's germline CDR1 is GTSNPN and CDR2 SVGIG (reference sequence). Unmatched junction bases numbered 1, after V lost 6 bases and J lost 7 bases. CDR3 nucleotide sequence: TGTGCCTGTAGCGGGAGAAATGAGCAGTTCTTC. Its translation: CACSGRNEQFF. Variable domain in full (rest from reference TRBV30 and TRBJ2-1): SQTIHQWPATLVQPVGSPLSLECTVEGTSNPNLYWYRQAAGRGLQLLFYSVGIGQISSEVPQNLSASRPQDRQFILSSKKLLLSDSGFYLCACSGRNEQFFGPGTRLTVL.

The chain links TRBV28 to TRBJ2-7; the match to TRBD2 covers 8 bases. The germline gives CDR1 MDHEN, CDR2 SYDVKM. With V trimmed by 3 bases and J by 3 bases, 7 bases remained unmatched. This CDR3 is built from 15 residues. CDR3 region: CASSFGGLAFYEQYF. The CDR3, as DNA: TGTGCCAGCAGTTTTGGCGGACTAGCCTTCTACGAGCAGTACTTC.

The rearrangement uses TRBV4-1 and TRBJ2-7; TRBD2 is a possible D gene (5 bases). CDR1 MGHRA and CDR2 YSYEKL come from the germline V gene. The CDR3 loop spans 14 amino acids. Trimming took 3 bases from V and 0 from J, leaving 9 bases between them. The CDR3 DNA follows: TGCGCCAGCAGCCACCCGGGATCCTCCTACGAGCAGTACTTC. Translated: CASSHPGSSYEQYF.

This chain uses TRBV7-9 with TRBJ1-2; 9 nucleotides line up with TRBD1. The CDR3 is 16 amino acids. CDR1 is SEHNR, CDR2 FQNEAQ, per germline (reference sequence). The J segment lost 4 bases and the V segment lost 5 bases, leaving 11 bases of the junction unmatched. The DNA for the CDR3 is TGTGCCAGCAGCCCCCGGGGGACAGGGATCGGCTATGGCTACACCTTC. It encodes CASSPRGTGIGYGYTF.

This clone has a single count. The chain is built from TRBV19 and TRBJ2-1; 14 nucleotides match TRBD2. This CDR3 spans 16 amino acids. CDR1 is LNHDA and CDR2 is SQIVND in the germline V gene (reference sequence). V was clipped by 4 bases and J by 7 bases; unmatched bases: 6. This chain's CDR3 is CASSRLGTSGSNEQFF. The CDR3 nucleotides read TGTGCCAGTAGTAGGTTAGGGACTAGCGGGAGTAATGAGCAGTTCTTC.

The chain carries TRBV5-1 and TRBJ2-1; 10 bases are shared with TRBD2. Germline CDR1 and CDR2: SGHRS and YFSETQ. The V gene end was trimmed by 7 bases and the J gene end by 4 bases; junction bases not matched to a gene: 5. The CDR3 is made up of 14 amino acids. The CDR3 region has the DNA TGCGCCAGCGCCCCAGCGGGAGGGTACAATGAGCAGTTCTTC. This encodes CASAPAGGYNEQFF.

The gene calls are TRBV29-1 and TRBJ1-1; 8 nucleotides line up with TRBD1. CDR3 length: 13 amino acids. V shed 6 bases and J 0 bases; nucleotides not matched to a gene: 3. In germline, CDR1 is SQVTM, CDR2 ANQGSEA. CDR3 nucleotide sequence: TGCAGCGTAAGACAGGGGATGAACACTGAAGCTTTCTTT. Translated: CSVRQGMNTEAFF.

The CDR3 sequence is CASSPDRVDYEQYF. CDR3 nucleotides: TGTGCCAGCAGCCCGGACAGGGTAGACTACGAGCAGTACTTC. J is TRBJ2-7 and V is TRBV5-4, with TRBD1 matching 8 bases. Germline V lookup: CDR1 SGHNT, CDR2 YYREEE (reference sequence). The CDR3 extends over 14 amino acids. After removal of 4 bases from V and 3 bases from J, the junction contained 6 bases not matched to a gene.

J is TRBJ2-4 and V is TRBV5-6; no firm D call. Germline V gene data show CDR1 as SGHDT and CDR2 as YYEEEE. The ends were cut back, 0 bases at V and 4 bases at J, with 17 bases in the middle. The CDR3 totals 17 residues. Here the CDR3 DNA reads TGTGCCAGCAGCTTGGTCCACGAGAAATGGTCGAAAAACATTCAGTACTTC. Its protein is CASSLVHEKWSKNIQYF.

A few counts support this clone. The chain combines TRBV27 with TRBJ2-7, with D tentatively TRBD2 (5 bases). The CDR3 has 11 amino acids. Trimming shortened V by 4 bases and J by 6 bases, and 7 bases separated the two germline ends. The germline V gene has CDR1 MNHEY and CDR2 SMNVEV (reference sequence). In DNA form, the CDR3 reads TGTGCCAGCAGTTCGCGGGCCGAGCAGTACTTC. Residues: CASSSRAEQYF.

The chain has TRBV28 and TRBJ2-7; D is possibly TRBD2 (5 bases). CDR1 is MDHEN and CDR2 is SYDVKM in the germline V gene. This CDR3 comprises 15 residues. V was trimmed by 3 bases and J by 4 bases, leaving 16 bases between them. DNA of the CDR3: TGTGCCAGCAGTTTTCCCCGGGGTAACGGGTACGAGCAGTACTTC. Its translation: CASSFPRGNGYEQYF. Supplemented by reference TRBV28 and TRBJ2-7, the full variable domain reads DVKVTQSSRYLVKRTGEKVFLECVQDMDHENMFWYRQDPGLGLRLIYFSYDVKMKEKGDIPEGYSVSREKKERFSLILESASTNQTSMYLCASSFPRGNGYEQYFGPGTRLTVT.

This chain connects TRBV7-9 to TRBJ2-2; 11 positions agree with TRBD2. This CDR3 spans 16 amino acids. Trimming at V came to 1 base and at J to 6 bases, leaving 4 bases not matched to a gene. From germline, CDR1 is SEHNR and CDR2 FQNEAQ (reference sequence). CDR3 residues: CASSLGSGRVPGELFF. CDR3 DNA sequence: TGTGCCAGCAGCTTAGGTAGCGGGAGGGTACCCGGGGAGCTGTTTTTT.

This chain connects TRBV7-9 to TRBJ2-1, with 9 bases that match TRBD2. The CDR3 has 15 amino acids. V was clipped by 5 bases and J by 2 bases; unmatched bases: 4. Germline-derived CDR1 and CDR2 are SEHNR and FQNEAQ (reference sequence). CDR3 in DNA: TGTGCCAGCAGCCTCAGCGGGGGGACCTACAATGAGCAGTTCTTC. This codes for CASSLSGGTYNEQFF.

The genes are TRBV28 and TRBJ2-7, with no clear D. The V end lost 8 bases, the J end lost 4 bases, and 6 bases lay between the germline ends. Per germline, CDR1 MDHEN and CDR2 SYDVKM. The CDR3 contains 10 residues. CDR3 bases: TGTGCCAGCCCTCTGTACGAGCAGTACTTC. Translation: CASPLYEQYF.

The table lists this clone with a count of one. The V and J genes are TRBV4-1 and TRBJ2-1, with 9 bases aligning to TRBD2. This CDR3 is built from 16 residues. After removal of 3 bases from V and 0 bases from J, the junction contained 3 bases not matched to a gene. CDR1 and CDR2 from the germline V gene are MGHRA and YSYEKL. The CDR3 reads CASSHLSGSSYNEQFF. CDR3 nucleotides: TGCGCCAGCAGCCACCTTAGCGGGAGCTCCTACAATGAGCAGTTCTTC.

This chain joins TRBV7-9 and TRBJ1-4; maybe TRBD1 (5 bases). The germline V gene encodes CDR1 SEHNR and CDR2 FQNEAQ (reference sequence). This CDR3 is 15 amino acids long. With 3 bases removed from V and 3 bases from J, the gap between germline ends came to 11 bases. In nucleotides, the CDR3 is TGTGCCAGCAGCTTTCTCGGGGGGGCTAATGAAAAACTGTTTTTT. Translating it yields CASSFLGGANEKLFF.

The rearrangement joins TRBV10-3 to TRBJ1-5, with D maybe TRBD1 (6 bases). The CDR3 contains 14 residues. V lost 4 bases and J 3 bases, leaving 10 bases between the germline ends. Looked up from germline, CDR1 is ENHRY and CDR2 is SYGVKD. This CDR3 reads CAISGQGPNQPQHF. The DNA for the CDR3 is TGTGCCATCAGTGGTCAGGGGCCCAATCAGCCCCAGCATTTT.

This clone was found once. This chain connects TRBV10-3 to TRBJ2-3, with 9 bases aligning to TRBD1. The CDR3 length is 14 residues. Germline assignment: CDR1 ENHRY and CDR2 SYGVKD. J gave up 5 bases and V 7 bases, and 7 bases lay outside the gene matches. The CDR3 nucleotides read TGTGCCATCAATACCGGGACAGGGCGAGATACGCAGTATTTT. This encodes CAINTGTGRDTQYF.

CDR3 nucleotide sequence: TGTGCCAGCAGTGACTCGGGGGCGGGAGTTCAGTTCTTC. Residues: CASSDSGAGVQFF. This chain uses TRBV6-4 with TRBJ2-1; possible D gene TRBD2, 7 bases. Trimming took 0 bases from V and 13 from J, leaving 13 bases between them. The CDR3 sequence is 13 residues long. Germline CDR1 reads MRHNA; CDR2 reads SNTAGT.

CDR3 in DNA: TGTGCCAGCAGTGATGCGGCGGGAGGCAATGAGCAGTTCTTC. It specifies CASSDAAGGNEQFF. The chain has TRBV6-1 and TRBJ2-1; 8 bases map to TRBD2. Germline values: CDR1 MNHNS, CDR2 SASEGT. V shed 3 bases and J 6 bases; nucleotides not matched to a gene: 4. The CDR3 has 14 residues.

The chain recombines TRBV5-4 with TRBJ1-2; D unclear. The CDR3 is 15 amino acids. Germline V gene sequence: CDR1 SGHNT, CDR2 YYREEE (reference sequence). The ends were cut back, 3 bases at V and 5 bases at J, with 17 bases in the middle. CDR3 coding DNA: TGTGCCAGCAGCTCGGGTGGCAGCCCCATGTATGGCTACACCTTC. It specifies CASSSGGSPMYGYTF.

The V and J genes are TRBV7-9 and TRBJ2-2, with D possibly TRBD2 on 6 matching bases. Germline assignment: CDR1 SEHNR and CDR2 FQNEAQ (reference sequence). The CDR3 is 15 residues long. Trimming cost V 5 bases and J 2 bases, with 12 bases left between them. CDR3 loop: CASSPGLSNTGELFF. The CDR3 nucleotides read TGTGCCAGCAGCCCGGGACTGTCTAACACCGGGGAGCTGTTTTTT.

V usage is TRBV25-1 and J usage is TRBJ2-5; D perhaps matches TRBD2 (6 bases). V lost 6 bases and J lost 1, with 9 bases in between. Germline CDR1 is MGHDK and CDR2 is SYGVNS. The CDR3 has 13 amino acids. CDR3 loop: CASRGGAQETQYF. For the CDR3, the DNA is TGTGCCAGCAGAGGCGGGGCCCAAGAGACCCAGTACTTC.